A single sample gave rise to the 8 T cell receptor beta chains below, sequenced in a study of cytomegalovirus exposure and HLA in healthy donors. PCR was performed using 60 Vbeta and 13 Jbeta primers. Sequencing used immunoSEQ multiplex PCR; TCRdb keeps in-frame clones, though not all of them. The sample lists some 150,000 clones, roughly 72% occurring once. Source material: PBMCs. The receptor set was obtained from a woman aged 25 to 39 in good health and CMV-seropositive.

Only one count was recorded for this clone. V is TRBV18 and J is TRBJ2-5, with a tentative D call TRBD2 (5 bases). Germline loops: CDR1 KGHSH, CDR2 LQKENI. The germline V and J ends were trimmed by 3 bases and 2 bases, with 13 bases remaining between them. CDR3 length: 15 amino acids. Written as DNA, the CDR3 is TGTGCCAGCTCACCTATTTACCGGGATCAAGAGACCCAGTACTTC. Amino acid sequence: CASSPIYRDQETQYF.

This chain uses TRBV19 with TRBJ1-3, with D possibly being TRBD1 (6 bases). The V gene lost 4 bases and the J gene lost 2 bases, with 18 bases spanning the gap. CDR1 and CDR2 from the germline V gene are LNHDA and SQIVND (reference sequence). The CDR3 length is 17 residues. The CDR3 is CASSRDTFSRAGNTIYF. CDR3 coding DNA: TGTGCCAGTAGTAGGGACACCTTCTCTAGAGCTGGAAACACCATATATTTT. The full variable domain, in which reference TRBV19 and TRBJ1-3 provide the parts outside the CDR3, is DGGITQSPKYLFRKEGQNVTLSCEQNLNHDAMYWYRQDPGQGLRLIYYSQIVNDFQKGDIAEGYSVSREKKESFPLTVTSAQKNPTAFYLCASSRDTFSRAGNTIYFGEGSWLTVV.

V gene TRBV27 combines with J gene TRBJ2-1; 10 bases align to TRBD2. With 5 bases clipped from V and 6 bases from J, the junction kept 10 bases outside the gene matches. This CDR3 contains 16 residues. CDR1 and CDR2 from the germline V gene are MNHEY and SMNVEV (reference sequence). CDR3: CASSQTWTSGPNEQFF. CDR3 DNA: TGTGCCAGCAGTCAAACTTGGACTAGCGGACCCAATGAGCAGTTCTTC.

DNA for the CDR3: TGTGCCAGCAGCGGACAGGGGAACTCTGGAAACACCATATATTTT. It encodes CASSGQGNSGNTIYF. This sequence joins TRBV9 and TRBJ1-3; 8 nucleotides agree with TRBD1. Per germline, CDR1 SGDLS and CDR2 YYNGEE. Trimming at V came to 3 bases and at J to 0 bases, leaving 2 bases not matched to a gene. This CDR3 region has 15 residues.

V is TRBV2 and J is TRBJ1-5; the match to TRBD1 covers 12 bases. The CDR3 totals 17 residues. The trim removed 6 bases at V and 4 bases at J, leaving 10 bases unmatched. The germline V gene encodes CDR1 SNHLY and CDR2 FYNNEI. The CDR3 DNA is TGTGCCAGCAGCCGGGACAGGGGGCGAATAGAAAATCAGCCCCAGCATTTT. It translates to CASSRDRGRIENQPQHF. Together with reference TRBV2 and TRBJ1-5, the CDR3 gives the full variable domain: EPEVTQTPSHQVTQMGQEVILRCVPISNHLYFYWYRQILGQKVEFLVSFYNNEISEKSEIFDDQFSVERPDGSNFTLKIRSTKLEDSAMYFCASSRDRGRIENQPQHFGDGTRLSIL.

The rearrangement links TRBV6-6 to TRBJ1-1; 8 bases align to TRBD1. V was clipped by 2 bases and J by 8 bases; unmatched bases: 13. The CDR3 loop spans 16 amino acids. Germline V gene lookup returns CDR1 MNHNY and CDR2 SVGAGI (reference sequence). The CDR3 sequence: CASSYGQGATKMEAFF. As DNA, the CDR3 is TGTGCCAGCAGTTACGGCCAGGGGGCCACTAAGATGGAAGCTTTCTTT.

The genes are TRBV7-9 and TRBJ2-7; the match to TRBD1 covers 12 bases. From germline, CDR1 is SEHNR and CDR2 FQNEAQ (reference sequence). Trimming took 4 bases from V and 4 from J; bases not matched to a gene: 5. The CDR3 consists of 15 residues. The CDR3 protein is CASSSGQGAGYEQYF. DNA of the CDR3: TGTGCCAGCAGCTCGGGACAGGGGGCCGGGTACGAGCAGTACTTC.

This chain uses TRBV25-1 with TRBJ2-5, with 9 bases fitting TRBD1. Germline CDR1 is MGHDK and CDR2 is SYGVNS. V was pared by 4 bases and J by 5 bases, with 5 bases of the junction left unmatched. This CDR3 has 14 residues. In DNA, the CDR3 is TGTGCCAGCAGTGCACAGGGGGCGAGGGAGACCCAGTACTTC. Amino acid sequence: CASSAQGARETQYF.